Following are 2 T cell receptor beta chains from one sample sequenced in a study of cytomegalovirus exposure and HLA in healthy donors. Primers for the PCR totalled 60 Vbeta and 13 Jbeta. Clones were sequenced by immunoSEQ multiplex PCR, and TCRdb holds only the in-frame ones, with some missing. The table has 25,000 or so clones, approximately 79% seen once. Sequencing input: PBMCs. The receptors derive from a male donor in good health and CMV-seronegative.

J is TRBJ2-3 and V is TRBV4-2; 12 bases align to TRBD2. V shed 1 base and J 4 bases; nucleotides not matched to a gene: 18. This CDR3 region has 21 residues. CDR1 is LGHNA, CDR2 YNFKEQ, per germline. The CDR3 sequence: CASSQVPIRGTSGGFADTQYF. In nucleotides, the CDR3 is TGTGCCAGCAGCCAAGTCCCTATAAGGGGCACTAGCGGGGGGTTCGCAGATACGCAGTATTTT.

This chain links TRBV4-2 with TRBJ2-1, with 9 bases aligning to TRBD1. There are 17 residues in the CDR3. The germline CDR1 and CDR2 sequences are LGHNA and YNFKEQ. The J segment lost 8 bases and the V segment lost 0 bases, leaving 11 bases of the junction unmatched. CDR3 sequence reads: CASSQDFFGDRVDEQFF. In DNA, the CDR3 is TGTGCCAGCAGCCAAGATTTTTTCGGGGACAGGGTCGATGAGCAGTTCTTC.